This TCR beta chain is from a study of T cell responses to AZD1222 COVID-19 vaccine. Per the germline V gene, CDR1 is SGHRS and CDR2 is YFSETQ. V lost 2 bases and J lost 6, with 15 bases in between. This CDR3 has 15 residues. Profiled with immunoSEQ multiplex PCR; TCRdb holds only in-frame clones, not every one. Of about 140,000 clones listed, more than 85% are singletons. This clonotype originated in an adult in good health. The chain carries TRBV5-1 and TRBJ1-3; no reliable D call. The input for sequencing was peripheral blood, taken on day 0 of AZD1222 vaccination. The CDR3 loop is CASSFGSGRENTIYF. The CDR3 DNA reads TGCGCCAGCAGCTTCGGCTCGGGAAGGGAAAACACCATATATTTT.